This T cell receptor (beta chain) was found in a study of memory CD4+ T cells and cytomegalovirus serostatus. Study-wide results and limits: Repertoires predicted CMV serostatus with median bootstrapped AUC of about 0.95.

On this clone: As yet, its antigen is unknown.

Assay: immunoSEQ multiplex PCR; the TCRdb copy retains only in-frame clones and omits some. Of some 41,000 clones listed, about 85% were seen once; the top ten hold about 0.79%. J lost 5 bases, V lost 4 bases, and 9 bases had no gene match. Germline loops: CDR1 SGDLS, CDR2 YYNGEE. This CDR3 contains 15 residues. The sort gate was single viable CD3+CD4+CD8-CD45RO+ cells for memory CD4+ T cells. After thawing, CD4+ T cells were positively selected. The source of this sequence is an adult in good health and CMV-seronegative. V gene TRBV9 combines with J gene TRBJ2-1, with 7 positions matching TRBD1. Sequencing was performed on memory CD4+ T cells from blood. The CDR3 loop is CASSPSGTDDNEQFF. CDR3 bases: TGTGCCAGCAGCCCCTCCGGGACAGACGACAATGAGCAGTTCTTC.